A single T cell receptor (beta chain) is shown here with its context. This specimen belongs to a study of blood T cell repertoires in COVID-19. The wider study: Sources were T cells, B-cell-depleted T cells, or PBMCs; the material itself was cDNA or gDNA.

TCRdb keeps only in-frame clones here, not all; method: immunoSEQ multiplex PCR. The sample consists of hundreds of thousands of clones, around 90% of them appearing once. V lost 4 bases and J 0 bases, leaving 9 bases between the germline ends. This CDR3 has 14 amino acids. Per germline, CDR1 MNHEY and CDR2 SVGEGT. This chain connects TRBV6-2 or TRBV6-3 to TRBJ1-1, with a possible D match to TRBD1 (5 bases). Material: peripheral blood. The TCR originated in a man younger than 35 with COVID-19, enrolled during active disease. CDR3 amino acids: CASSLGQMNTEAFF. The CDR3 region has the DNA TGTGCCAGCAGTTTGGGGCAGATGAACACTGAAGCTTTCTTT.